These 18 T cell receptor beta chains came from one sample sequenced in a study of cytomegalovirus exposure and HLA in healthy donors. With 60 Vbeta and 13 Jbeta primers, the PCR was carried out. Assay: immunoSEQ multiplex PCR; the TCRdb copy retains only in-frame clones and omits some. The sample shows more than 80,000 clones, about four fifths of them seen only once. Sequenced input: PBMCs. The receptors stem from a female donor in good health and CMV-seropositive.

The DNA of the CDR3 is TGTGCCAGCTCACCACTAAATCCAGGGGGCGAGATGAACACTGAAGCTTTCTTT. Amino acid sequence: CASSPLNPGGEMNTEAFF. The V and J genes are TRBV18 and TRBJ1-1, with 8 bases aligning to TRBD1. CDR1 and CDR2 from the germline V gene are KGHSH and LQKENI. V gave up 1 base and J gave up 0 bases; unmatched junction bases: 10. CDR3 length equals 18 residues.

This clone was observed a few times. V gene TRBV14 combines with J gene TRBJ2-7; tentatively, D is TRBD2 (7 bases). Germline V gives CDR1 SGHDN, CDR2 FVKESK. The CDR3 is 16 residues long. Trimming removed 3 bases from V and 2 bases from J, with 17 bases in between. CDR3 nucleotide sequence: TGTGCCAGCAGCCACTCCGGGGGGCGCCTAGCCTACGAGCAGTACTTC. Translating gives CASSHSGGRLAYEQYF. The full variable domain, its missing parts supplied by reference TRBV14 and TRBJ2-7, is EAGVTQFPSHSVIEKGQTVTLRCDPISGHDNLYWYRRVMGKEIKFLLHFVKESKQDESGMPNNRFLAERTGGTYSTLKVQPAELEDSGVYFCASSHSGGRLAYEQYFGPGTRLTVT.

The chain uses TRBV14 and TRBJ1-2; 9 bases are shared with TRBD1. J was trimmed by 5 bases and V by 1 base; bases with no gene match: 17. This CDR3 spans 19 amino acids. The germline CDR1 and CDR2 sequences are SGHDN and FVKESK. CDR3 nucleotide sequence: TGTGCCAGCAGCCAAGCACCACAGGGGGCGAGGCCCCTTTCTTATGGCTACACCTTC. It yields the protein CASSQAPQGARPLSYGYTF.

This clone has a handful of counts. The rearrangement uses TRBV6-6 and TRBJ1-1, with D unclear. Trimming removed 6 bases at V and 3 bases at J, with 14 bases between. CDR3 length: 14 residues. Germline lookup yields CDR1 MNHNY and CDR2 SVGAGI (reference sequence). CDR3 amino acids: CASRFQYRDTEAFF. The CDR3 nucleotides read TGTGCCAGCAGATTCCAATATCGGGACACTGAAGCTTTCTTT.

The rearrangement links TRBV10-3 to TRBJ1-1; 9 bases map to TRBD1. CDR1 is ENHRY, CDR2 SYGVKD, per germline. The CDR3 loop spans 16 amino acids. The junction had 10 bases not matched to a gene; V was cut back by 5 bases and J by 3 bases. The CDR3: CAISPLDRGVYTEAFF. The CDR3 DNA follows: TGTGCCATCAGTCCTTTGGACAGGGGCGTGTACACTGAAGCTTTCTTT.

V is TRBV5-4 and J is TRBJ1-6; D not resolved. V gave up 1 base and J gave up 9 bases, with 8 bases separating them. This CDR3 is 13 amino acids long. The germline CDR1 and CDR2 sequences are SGHNT and YYREEE (reference sequence). In nucleotides, the CDR3 is TGTGCCAGCAGCTTGAACATTGGTTCACCCCTCCACTTT. This encodes CASSLNIGSPLHF. The complete variable domain, with remaining parts taken from reference TRBV5-4 and TRBJ1-6, reads ETGVTQSPTHLIKTRGQQVTLRCSSQSGHNTVSWYQQALGQGPQFIFQYYREEENGRGNFPPRFSGLQFPNYSSELNVNALELDDSALYLCASSLNIGSPLHFGNGTRLTVT.

The chain has TRBV7-9 and TRBJ1-2, with TRBD1 matching over 7 bases. The germline V gene encodes CDR1 SEHNR and CDR2 FQNEAQ (reference sequence). The CDR3 has 14 residues. The junction had 9 bases not matched to a gene; V was cut back by 5 bases and J by 6 bases. DNA for the CDR3: TGTGCCAGCAGCCCCCTCCAGGGGGGTCATGGCTACACCTTC. Encoded protein: CASSPLQGGHGYTF.

The rearrangement uses TRBV19 and TRBJ1-1, with TRBD1 identical over 12 bases. From germline, CDR1 is LNHDA and CDR2 SQIVND (reference sequence). The V segment lost 5 bases and the J segment 4 bases; nucleotides outside the gene matches: 8. The CDR3 is 16 amino acids. The CDR3 coding sequence is TGTGCCAGTAGTCAAAATCCGGGACAGGGGGCCACTGAAGCTTTCTTT. Translation gives CASSQNPGQGATEAFF.

This chain uses TRBV5-1 with TRBJ1-2; D uncertain. V was trimmed by 0 bases and J by 4 bases, leaving 7 bases between them. Germline assignment: CDR1 SGHRS and CDR2 YFSETQ. This CDR3 is 13 amino acids long. CDR3 bases: TGCGCCAGCAGCTTGGACAGTGGCTATGGCTACACCTTC. Its protein product is CASSLDSGYGYTF. Filled out from reference TRBV5-1 and TRBJ1-2, the complete variable domain reads KAGVTQTPRYLIKTRGQQVTLSCSPISGHRSVSWYQQTPGQGLQFLFEYFSETQRNKGNFPGRFSGRQFSNSRSEMNVSTLELGDSALYLCASSLDSGYGYTFGSGTRLTVV.

This clone was counted only a few times. The chain carries TRBV4-1 and TRBJ1-5, with 8 positions matching TRBD1. CDR1 MGHRA and CDR2 YSYEKL come from the germline V gene. This CDR3 is built from 15 residues. The junction had 7 bases not matched to a gene; V was cut back by 0 bases and J by 9 bases. This CDR3 is CASSQEGTGLSPQHF. Written as DNA, the CDR3 is TGCGCCAGCAGCCAAGAAGGGACAGGTTTATCGCCCCAGCATTTT.

CDR3 sequence: CASSLGAQGNQPQHF. The CDR3 DNA reads TGTGCCAGCAGCTTAGGCGCCCAGGGAAATCAGCCCCAGCATTTT. The genes are TRBV7-2 and TRBJ1-5; D might be TRBD1 (5 bases). Germline assignment: CDR1 SGHTA and CDR2 FQGNSA. The V end was cut by 1 base, the J end by 4 bases, with 11 bases between. This CDR3 has 15 amino acids.

The chain is built from TRBV29-1 and TRBJ2-3; D is ambiguous. CDR3 length: 11 residues. Trimming left V 4 bases short and J 2 bases short, with 4 bases between. Germline CDR1 and CDR2: SQVTM and ANQGSEA. The CDR3 coding sequence is TGCAGCGTTGTCCACACAGATACGCAGTATTTT. The encoded protein is CSVVHTDTQYF.

The CDR3 DNA is TGTGCCAGCAGCTCGTGGGACAGGGGAGGTAATTCACCCCTCCACTTT. This translates into CASSSWDRGGNSPLHF. This chain links TRBV5-4 with TRBJ1-6; 10 bases fit TRBD1. CDR3 size: 16 residues. V gave up 3 bases and J gave up 6 bases; unmatched junction bases: 6. Germline loops: CDR1 SGHNT, CDR2 YYREEE (reference sequence). Complete variable domain (other parts from reference TRBV5-4 and TRBJ1-6): ETGVTQSPTHLIKTRGQQVTLRCSSQSGHNTVSWYQQALGQGPQFIFQYYREEENGRGNFPPRFSGLQFPNYSSELNVNALELDDSALYLCASSSWDRGGNSPLHFGNGTRLTVT.

V gene TRBV11-2 combines with J gene TRBJ1-4; 7 bases are shared with TRBD1. CDR1 SGHAT and CDR2 FQNNGV come from the germline V gene. The ends lost 3 bases at V and 8 bases at J; junction bases unmatched: 9. The CDR3 runs 15 residues. CDR3 nucleotides: TGTGCCAGCAGCTTCCGGACAGGTTCAAACGAAAAACTGTTTTTT. This gives the protein CASSFRTGSNEKLFF.

The CDR3 spells CASSEAEDRPYEQYF. In DNA form, the CDR3 reads TGTGCCAGCAGTGAAGCGGAGGACAGGCCATACGAGCAGTACTTC. The chain carries TRBV6-1 and TRBJ2-7, with 7 bases identical to TRBD1. With V trimmed by 0 bases and J by 4 bases, 6 bases remained unmatched. The CDR3 runs 15 residues. Germline lookup yields CDR1 MNHNS and CDR2 SASEGT.

The chain is built from TRBV7-6 and TRBJ2-7; possibly TRBD2 for D (6 bases). The ends were cut back, 1 base at V and 9 bases at J, with 16 bases in the middle. CDR1 is SGHVS, CDR2 FNYEAQ, per germline. The CDR3 is 14 residues long. The CDR3 sequence: CASSLESQGGGQYF. The CDR3 nucleotides read TGTGCCAGCAGCTTAGAATCCCAGGGAGGAGGGCAGTACTTC.

The chain couples TRBV6-5 to TRBJ2-2, with TRBD2 identical over 10 bases. With 5 bases clipped from V and 4 bases from J, the junction kept 4 bases outside the gene matches. In germline, CDR1 is MNHEY, CDR2 SVGAGI. This CDR3 is built from 15 residues. CDR3 loop: CASSPAGGVTGELFF. The DNA of the CDR3 is TGTGCCAGCAGTCCAGCGGGGGGGGTCACCGGGGAGCTGTTTTTT.

J is TRBJ2-1 and V is TRBV13; D is possibly TRBD2 (6 bases). Germline V lookup: CDR1 PRHDT, CDR2 FYEKMQ (reference sequence). V was clipped by 2 bases and J by 1 base, with 9 bases between them. The CDR3 runs 15 residues. CDR3 nucleotide sequence: TGTGCCAGCAGCTTAAGACGGGGGTCCTACAATGAGCAGTTCTTC. Translation: CASSLRRGSYNEQFF. Supplemented by reference TRBV13 and TRBJ2-1, the full variable domain reads AAGVIQSPRHLIKEKRETATLKCYPIPRHDTVYWYQQGPGQDPQFLISFYEKMQSDKGSIPDRFSAQQFSDYHSELNMSSLELGDSALYFCASSLRRGSYNEQFFGPGTRLTVL.